The 20 T cell receptor beta chains below were found in one sample sequenced in a study of blood T cells in healthy people across ages. Together with a sample-barcoded 5' primer, a J-beta primer mix was included in a second PCR lasting about 7 to 12 cycles. TCRdb re-called the 5' RACE reads through MiXCR, storing one row per CDR3 protein. The sample includes about 670,000 distinct CDR3 sequences, about 50% seen only once; the top ten take approximately 13%. Sequencing used blood. These receptor sequences come from a woman aged 80 or older in good health.

At least ten counts were recorded for this clonotype. The chain recombines TRBV12-3 or TRBV12-4 with TRBJ2-7; no clear D. Trimming shortened V by 3 bases and J by 7 bases, and 7 bases separated the two germline ends. The CDR3 extends over 11 amino acids. CDR3 coding DNA: TGTGCCAGCAGTTTCTTCCGAGAGCAGTACTTC. Residues: CASSFFREQYF.

CDR3 DNA sequence: TGTGCCAGCAGTTCGGGACGGATTAACACTGAAGCTTTCTTT. As protein: CASSSGRINTEAFF. The rearrangement links TRBV6-5 to TRBJ1-1; D perhaps matches TRBD1 (5 bases). The length of the CDR3 is 14 residues. The ends were cut back, 4 bases at V and 2 bases at J, with 11 bases in the middle. Germline V gene lookup returns CDR1 MNHEY and CDR2 SVGAGI.

The sample holds a few counts of this clonotype. The chain employs TRBV7-2 and TRBJ2-7; 9 bases map to TRBD1. This CDR3 is built from 15 residues. After removal of 0 bases from V and 2 bases from J, the junction contained 2 bases not matched to a gene. CDR1 is SGHTA and CDR2 is FQGNSA in the germline V gene. CDR3 DNA: TGTGCCAGCAGCTTAGCCGGGACAGGGCCCTACGAGCAGTACTTC. Its translation is CASSLAGTGPYEQYF.

For the CDR3, the DNA is TGTGCCAGCAGCGTAGGGAGCGGGAGGGGGAATGAGCAGTTCTTC. It yields the protein CASSVGSGRGNEQFF. This sequence joins TRBV9 and TRBJ2-1; TRBD2 aligns across 10 bases. Germline V lookup: CDR1 SGDLS, CDR2 YYNGEE. The CDR3 runs 15 residues. Unmatched junction bases numbered 4, after V lost 0 bases and J lost 7 bases.

In DNA form, the CDR3 reads TGCAGTGCTAGCCATGGGGCACCAGCAGAGCAGTACTTC. Its protein product is CSASHGAPAEQYF. The V and J genes are TRBV20-1 and TRBJ2-7; tentative D call: TRBD1 (5 bases). Looked up from germline, CDR1 is DFQATT and CDR2 is SNEGSKA (reference sequence). The CDR3 consists of 13 residues. Trimming left V 3 bases short and J 7 bases short, with 16 bases between.

This clonotype was counted between two and nine times. CDR3 residues: CASRLDYGQLNSPLHF. In DNA, the CDR3 is TGTGCCAGCAGACTCGACTACGGACAGTTAAATTCACCCCTCCACTTT. The V gene is TRBV6-5, the J gene TRBJ1-6, with a possible D match to TRBD1 (6 bases). Germline-derived CDR1 and CDR2 are MNHEY and SVGAGI. This CDR3 spans 16 amino acids. The V end lost 6 bases, the J end lost 7 bases, and 19 bases lay between the germline ends.

In this sample, this clonotype turned up many times. The rearrangement links TRBV20-1 to TRBJ1-1; 7 nucleotides match TRBD1. The J segment lost 5 bases and the V segment lost 6 bases, leaving 6 bases of the junction unmatched. The V gene's germline CDR1 is DFQATT and CDR2 SNEGSKA (reference sequence). The CDR3 is made up of 12 amino acids. CDR3 DNA sequence: TGCAGTGCGTCACAGGGGAGGACTGAAGCTTTCTTT. It is translated as CSASQGRTEAFF.

About this clonotype: A much larger clone sits a single nucleotide away, making a read error possible. J is TRBJ2-5 and V is TRBV10-3; D is unresolved. Matching the DNA end better, TRBJ2-7 makes the J call doubtful. This CDR3 has 11 amino acids. Germline loops: CDR1 ENHRY, CDR2 SYGVKD. The CDR3, as DNA: TGTGCCTCACGAAGGGATTCCGAGCAGTACTTC. Protein product: CASRRDSEQYF.

The chain is built from TRBV5-1 and TRBJ2-5; D may be TRBD2 (6 bases). V lost 5 bases to trimming and J lost 5 bases, with 25 bases between them. The CDR3 has 17 amino acids. The germline CDR1 and CDR2 sequences are SGHRS and YFSETQ. The CDR3 loop is CASSSARDLIAGETQYF. Here the CDR3 DNA reads TGCGCCAGCAGTTCCGCCCGGGACTTAATAGCCGGGGAGACCCAGTACTTC.

This clonotype was seen more than once but under ten times. The chain has TRBV7-2 and TRBJ2-3; unclear D gene. Trimming removed 1 base from V and 0 bases from J, with 8 bases in between. The germline gives CDR1 SGHTA, CDR2 FQGNSA. The CDR3 runs to 15 residues. The chain's CDR3 is CASSLGVRSTDTQYF. The CDR3 DNA is TGTGCCAGCAGCTTAGGGGTTCGAAGCACAGATACGCAGTATTTT.

The genes are TRBV3-1 and TRBJ2-3; no firm D call. CDR1 is LGHDT and CDR2 is YNNKEL in the germline V gene (reference sequence). The V gene lost 7 bases and the J gene lost 1 base, with 9 bases spanning the gap. The CDR3 totals 13 residues. The CDR3, as DNA: TGTGCCAGCACCCCGGAAGGCACAGATACGCAGTATTTT. The encoded protein is CASTPEGTDTQYF.

This clonotype came up a few times. The CDR3 reads CASSQVGGPTNEQFF. As DNA, the CDR3 is TGTGCCAGCAGCCAAGTAGGGGGGCCCACCAATGAGCAGTTCTTC. This chain connects TRBV14 to TRBJ2-1; TRBD1 or TRBD2 may be the D gene (6 bases each). The germline V and J ends were trimmed by 1 base and 6 bases, with 13 bases remaining between them. This CDR3 has 15 residues. Germline V gene lookup returns CDR1 SGHDN and CDR2 FVKESK.

Comments on this clonotype: A much more abundant neighbour one base away suggests this may be a read error. J is TRBJ2-4 and V is TRBV20-1; D perhaps matches TRBD2 (5 bases). With 2 bases removed from V and 3 bases from J, the gap between germline ends came to 17 bases. Germline CDR1 DFQATT, CDR2 SNEGSKA (reference sequence). This CDR3 region has 16 residues. The CDR3 is CSARKFNLLVKNIQYF. CDR3 DNA sequence: TGCAGTGCTAGAAAATTCAACCTACTAGTCAAAAACATTCAGTACTTC.

This clonotype showed up many times. This chain joins TRBV18 and TRBJ2-2; 8 nucleotides agree with TRBD2. This CDR3 region has 17 residues. The junction had 9 bases not matched to a gene; V was cut back by 3 bases and J by 3 bases. Germline V gene lookup returns CDR1 KGHSH and CDR2 LQKENI. The chain's CDR3 is CASSPLTGTRHTGELFF. The DNA of the CDR3 is TGTGCCAGCTCACCTTTGACCGGGACTAGACACACCGGGGAGCTGTTTTTT.

The V and J genes are TRBV12-3 or TRBV12-4 and TRBJ2-1; 8 nucleotides agree with TRBD2. Germline trimming cut 8 bases from V and 7 bases from J; bases unmatched to any gene: 13. The CDR3 extends over 15 amino acids. The CDR3 DNA follows: TGTGCCAGCCGCGTACGGGGGGGTGGAATGAATGAGCAGTTCTTC. This encodes CASRVRGGGMNEQFF.

The chain employs TRBV20-1 and TRBJ2-7; D is possibly TRBD2 (6 bases). The V end lost 2 bases, the J end lost 6 bases, and 17 bases lay between the germline ends. Germline lookup yields CDR1 DFQATT and CDR2 SNEGSKA (reference sequence). The CDR3 runs to 14 residues. In DNA, the CDR3 is TGCAGTGCTAGACCTCTGCGACGGGGGAGCGAGCAGTACTTC. This codes for CSARPLRRGSEQYF.

In the case of this clonotype: A clone one base away is much larger, so this may be a read error. The chain has TRBV10-3 and TRBJ2-3; 10 positions agree with TRBD2. Germline CDR1 and CDR2: ENHRY and SYGVKD. Trimming removed 4 bases from V and 8 bases from J; junction bases left unmatched: 9. This CDR3 is 15 amino acids long. In DNA, the CDR3 is TGTGCCATCAGTGCAGCTGGCAGCGGGAGGGTTACGCAGTATTTT. Amino acid sequence: CAISAAGSGRVTQYF.

The chain links TRBV12-3 or TRBV12-4 to TRBJ2-3; 12 nucleotides agree with TRBD1. The CDR3 runs to 16 residues. V trimming: 4 bases; J trimming: 5 bases; junction bases outside the gene matches: 7. The CDR3 DNA reads as TGTGCCAGCAGTTCCCGGGACAGGGGGCGCATAGATACGCAGTATTTT. Translating gives CASSSRDRGRIDTQYF.

In regard to this clonotype: A much larger clone sits a single nucleotide away, making a read error possible. The chain combines TRBV12-3 or TRBV12-4 with TRBJ2-3; D is uncertain. The CDR3 spans 13 residues. DNA of the CDR3: TGTGCCGGCAGTTTCGGTCAGGCAGATACGCAGTATTTT. This translates into CAGSFGQADTQYF.

The chain links TRBV2 to TRBJ2-3; 12 nucleotides agree with TRBD2. Germline V gene data show CDR1 as SNHLY and CDR2 as FYNNEI. The CDR3 contains 14 residues. J lost 5 bases, V lost 8 bases, and 5 bases had no gene match. CDR3 sequence reads: CASGLAGGLDTQYF. The CDR3 nucleotides are TGTGCCAGCGGTCTAGCGGGAGGGTTAGATACGCAGTATTTT. Filled out from reference TRBV2 and TRBJ2-3, the complete variable domain reads EPEVTQTPSHQVTQMGQEVILRCVPISNHLYFYWYRQILGQKVEFLVSFYNNEISEKSEIFDDQFSVERPDGSNFTLKIRSTKLEDSAMYFCASGLAGGLDTQYFGPGTRLTVL.